This T cell receptor (beta chain) was found in a study of CD8+CD57+ T cells in acquired aplastic anemia. Study background: Across the sorted CD4+ and CD8+ cells, DNA amounts averaged 3.2 ug.

TCR beta VDJ and CDR3 profiling used genomic DNA as template. TCRdb processed the reads anew with MiXCR; each CDR3 protein has one entry. The data hold 90,000 to 150,000 distinct CDR3 sequences, with over 55% observed a single time. Points on this clonotype: Its antigen is not identified.

The V end lost 1 base, the J end lost 5 bases, and 6 bases lay between the germline ends. The CDR3 has 12 residues. Per the germline V gene, CDR1 is SNHLY and CDR2 is FYNNEI. The study, taken as a whole, reports: Patients shared around 31 CD8+ CDR3 sequences with controls. Levels of CD8+ Simpson's diversity were not significantly distinct in patients versus controls.

In patients chosen for sequencing, flow cytometry had shown CD8+CD57+ cell expansion. No patient had been given any therapy when blood was sampled. The chain joins TRBV2 to TRBJ2-7; D remains ambiguous. The source of this sequence is a human donor with aplastic anemia. Sequencing input: sorted CD4+, CD8+, or CD8+CD57+ T cells (not recorded which) from PBMCs. The CDR3 protein is CASSEVDHEQYF. The CDR3 DNA sequence: TGTGCCAGCAGTGAAGTTGACCACGAGCAGTACTTC. The full variable domain, its missing parts supplied by reference TRBV2 and TRBJ2-7, is EPEVTQTPSHQVTQMGQEVILRCVPISNHLYFYWYRQILGQKVEFLVSFYNNEISEKSEIFDDQFSVERPDGSNFTLKIRSTKLEDSAMYFCASSEVDHEQYFGPGTRLTVT.